A selection of T cell receptor beta chains follows, all from one sample in a study of blood T cell repertoires in COVID-19. This table comes from immunoSEQ multiplex PCR, and its TCRdb copy is limited to in-frame clones, with some not included. The profile shows 120,000 to 150,000 clones, about 83% of them singletons. What was sequenced was PBMCs or T cells enriched from blood (not recorded which). Source of these receptors: a woman aged 45 to 65 who had been exposed to COVID-19. CDR3s include the opening cysteine and the closing phenylalanine or tryptophan. D genes are given only for firm matches. Size is omitted from some rows. Given values are once, few, many or a class for expanded clones.

D gene | J gene | clone size | V gene | CDR3 DNA | CDR3 protein
TRBD1 | TRBJ1-4 | NA | TRBV7-8 | TGTGCCAGCAGCCCCGGGTTGTCAGGGGGCAGGCTAGGGGAAAAACTGTTTTTT | CASSPGLSGGRLGEKLFF
NA | TRBJ1-1 | NA | TRBV10-3 | TGTGCCATCAGGGGACTGGCCGGGAACACTGAAGCTTTCTTT | CAIRGLAGNTEAFF
TRBD1 | TRBJ1-3 | NA | TRBV27 | TGTGCCAGCAGTAAGTCCGGGACAGTCCCCCCCCCAGTCTCTGGAAACACCATATATTTT | CASSKSGTVPPPVSGNTIYF
TRBD2 | TRBJ2-2 | NA | TRBV7-9 | TGTGCCAGCAGCACCGGACTAGCGGGATTGGCCACCGGGGAGCTGTTTTTT | CASSTGLAGLATGELFF
TRBD2 | TRBJ2-5 | once | TRBV5-4 | TGTGCCAGCAGCTTGGGAGCGGGGCAAGAGACCCAGTACTTC | CASSLGAGQETQYF
NA | TRBJ2-2 | once | TRBV19 | TGTGCCAGTAGTATCCTCGGAAAGGGGGAGGGCGGGGAGCTGTTTTTT | CASSILGKGEGGELFF
NA | TRBJ2-1 | NA | TRBV3-1/TRBV3-2 | TGTGCCAGCAGAAGCGCCGCCGGGAATGAGCAGTTCTTC | CASRSAAGNEQFF
NA | TRBJ2-1 | once | TRBV7-9 | TGTGCCAGCAGCTTAGAATATCTGTTCTTC | CASSLEYLFF
TRBD1 | TRBJ1-5 | NA | TRBV4-2 | TGTGCCAGCAGCCAAGAGCAGGGGGCAACTCAGCCCCAGCATTTT | CASSQEQGATQPQHF
TRBD2 | TRBJ2-7 | once | TRBV7-9 | TGTGCCAGCAGCTTACGGCGTAGCGGGAGTAGGACCTACGAGCAGTACTTC | CASSLRRSGSRTYEQYF
NA | TRBJ2-1 | NA | TRBV5-1 | TGCGCCAGCAGCGCGGGGACGGCGGCTGGTGAGCAGTTCTTC | CASSAGTAAGEQFF
TRBD2 | TRBJ2-1 | NA | TRBV10-1 | TGCGCCAGCAGCGGGCCGGGACTAGCGGGGCCCAATGAGCAGTTCTTC | CASSGPGLAGPNEQFF
TRBD1 | TRBJ1-1 | NA | TRBV30 | TGTGCCTGGGCCCGGGACAGGGTTATCGCTTTCTTT | CAWARDRVIAFF
TRBD1 | TRBJ1-1 | once | TRBV15 | TGTGCCACCGCATCCCGGGACAGGGGCCCGAACACTGAAGCTTTCTTT | CATASRDRGPNTEAFF
NA | TRBJ1-2 | NA | TRBV5-5 | TGTGCCAGCAGCTTCAGCCAGGGAAACTATGGCTACACCTTC | CASSFSQGNYGYTF
NA | TRBJ1-3 | NA | TRBV19 | TGTGCCAGTAGCAAAGGAGAATTCTCTGGAAACACCATATATTTT | CASSKGEFSGNTIYF
NA | TRBJ1-2 | NA | TRBV10-3 | TGTGCCATCAGTGAGCCGGGGTCCTCTAACTATGGCTACACCTTC | CAISEPGSSNYGYTF
NA | TRBJ1-3 | NA | TRBV23-1 | TGCGCCAGCAGTCAAAAAGGGGCAGGAAACACCATATATTTT | CASSQKGAGNTIYF
NA | TRBJ1-3 | NA | TRBV27 | TGTGCCAGCAGTTTTGAAGCAGGGCCTGGAAACACCATATATTTT | CASSFEAGPGNTIYF
TRBD2 | TRBJ2-1 | NA | TRBV11-2 | TGTGCCAGCAGCTTAGGGGCTAGCGGGGACAGCTCCTACAATGAGCAGTTCTTC | CASSLGASGDSSYNEQFF
TRBD1 | TRBJ1-2 | NA | TRBV10-3 | TGTGCCACTCGGACAGGGAATAACTATGGCTACACCTTC | CATRTGNNYGYTF
TRBD1 | TRBJ2-5 | NA | TRBV7-2 | TGTGCCAGCAGCTCTCCGGGGACAGGGGTGGAGACCCAGTACTTC | CASSSPGTGVETQYF
TRBD2 | TRBJ2-3 | NA | TRBV4-3 | TGCGCCAGCAGCCAAAATCCTCGCGGGAGGGCCGAAGCTAGCACAGATACGCAGTATTTT | CASSQNPRGRAEASTDTQYF
NA | TRBJ2-7 | NA | TRBV28 | TGTGCCAGCAGTCTCCCCTCCTACGAGCAGTACTTC | CASSLPSYEQYF
NA | TRBJ2-5 | NA | TRBV4-1 | TGCGCCAGCAGCCAAGACCCGGGAATAGTAACAGAGACCCAGTACTTC | CASSQDPGIVTETQYF
NA | TRBJ2-5 | NA | TRBV6-2/TRBV6-3 | TGTGCCAGCAGCTGGACTATTCCGGAGACCCAGTACTTC | CASSWTIPETQYF
NA | TRBJ1-5 | NA | TRBV10-3 | TGTGCCATCAGTGCAGGCAATCAGCCCCAGCATTTT | CAISAGNQPQHF
TRBD1 | TRBJ2-7 | NA | TRBV11-2 | TGTGCCAGCAGCCCTACCGGGACAGGGCATTTATACGAGCAGTACTTC | CASSPTGTGHLYEQYF
NA | TRBJ1-6 | NA | TRBV11-2 | TGTGCCAGCAGCCTAGGGGCCTCTATCCATAATTCACCCCTCCACTTT | CASSLGASIHNSPLHF
TRBD2 | TRBJ2-2 | few | TRBV29-1 | TGCAGCGTTGGACTAGCGGGGGGGGAGCTGTTTTTT | CSVGLAGGELFF
TRBD2 | TRBJ2-2 | few | TRBV27 | TGTGCCAGCAGCCCACTAGCGTCGATAACTTACACCGGGGAGCTGTTTTTT | CASSPLASITYTGELFF
NA | TRBJ1-4 | NA | TRBV19 | TGTGCCAGTACCGAGGGTAGATGGGGTGAAAAACTGTTTTTT | CASTEGRWGEKLFF
NA | TRBJ2-5 | NA | TRBV7-6 | TGTGCCAGCAGCTTCCGGGGGCAAGAGACCCAGTACTTC | CASSFRGQETQYF
TRBD1 | TRBJ1-6 | NA | TRBV12-3/TRBV12-4 | TGTGCCAGCAGTTCGCAGGGGGGCTCACCCCTCCACTTT | CASSSQGGSPLHF
NA | TRBJ2-1 | NA | TRBV19 | TGTGCCAGTAGTACCCATATCTTAGGGGGTGGGCAGTTCTTC | CASSTHILGGGQFF
NA | TRBJ1-2 | NA | TRBV5-6 | TGTGCCAGCAGCCCCGACCAGGATGGCTACACCTTC | CASSPDQDGYTF
NA | TRBJ1-2 | NA | TRBV5-1 | TGCGCCAGCAGCTTTAACAGGGATATTGCCTATGGCTACACCTTC | CASSFNRDIAYGYTF
NA | TRBJ2-1 | NA | TRBV4-3 | TGCGCCAGCAGCCTTAGATGGCGGCAGGGGAATGAGCAGTTCTTC | CASSLRWRQGNEQFF
NA | TRBJ1-5 | once | TRBV30 | TGTGCCTGGAGTGATCGGGTAAACCAGCCCCAGCATTTT | CAWSDRVNQPQHF
NA | TRBJ1-4 | NA | TRBV28 | TGTGCCAGCAGCCAGGTCGAAAAACTGTTTTTT | CASSQVEKLFF
TRBD1 | TRBJ1-4 | NA | TRBV27 | TGTGCCAGCAGTACCGGGACAGGGGCTCGAAAACTGTTTTTT | CASSTGTGARKLFF
NA | TRBJ1-2 | NA | TRBV5-1 | TGCGCCAGCAGCTTGCCCAGCTATGGCTACACCTTC | CASSLPSYGYTF
NA | TRBJ2-3 | NA | TRBV5-1 | TGCGCCACCGCGGACGGACTCACAGATACGCAGTATTTT | CATADGLTDTQYF
NA | TRBJ1-5 | NA | TRBV10-3 | TGTGCCGCAGGGATATGGGGTGACGATCAGCCCCAGCATTTT | CAAGIWGDDQPQHF
TRBD2 | TRBJ2-7 | NA | TRBV18 | TGTGCCAGCTCCCGAGGGACTAGCGGATATCTCTCCTACGAGCAGTACTTC | CASSRGTSGYLSYEQYF
TRBD2 | TRBJ2-3 | NA | TRBV6-4 | TGTGCCAGCAAACGGACTAGCGGCTCCTCAGATACGCAGTATTTT | CASKRTSGSSDTQYF
NA | TRBJ2-7 | NA | TRBV3-1/TRBV3-2 | TGTGCCAGCAGCAAAGCTTACGAGCAGTACTTC | CASSKAYEQYF
NA | TRBJ1-2 | NA | TRBV6-5 | TGTGCCAGCAGTTACTCGGGAGGGGGCTATGGCTACACCTTC | CASSYSGGGYGYTF
NA | TRBJ2-3 | NA | TRBV5-4 | TGTGCCAGCAGCCCCCAAGAAGGGGCCAGCACAGATACGCAGTATTTT | CASSPQEGASTDTQYF
NA | TRBJ2-7 | once | TRBV25-1 | TGTGCCAGCAGTGATGTACTCTACGAGCAGTACTTC | CASSDVLYEQYF
TRBD1 | TRBJ2-5 | few | TRBV5-1 | TGCGCCAGCAGCCAGGGGACAGGGAAAGAGACCCAGTACTTC | CASSQGTGKETQYF
NA | TRBJ1-1 | NA | TRBV5-1 | TGCGCCAGCAGCTTCCAGGTGGGTTTGAGCACTGAAGCTTTCTTT | CASSFQVGLSTEAFF
TRBD2 | TRBJ2-1 | few | TRBV5-1 | TGCGCCAGCAGCTTCACTAGCGGATGGGGGCACAATGAGCAGTTCTTC | CASSFTSGWGHNEQFF
NA | TRBJ2-1 | NA | TRBV15 | TGTGCCACCAGCAGAGCGGGGAGTGAGGGAAATGAGCAGTTCTTC | CATSRAGSEGNEQFF
NA | TRBJ2-5 | NA | TRBV19 | TGTGCCAGTAGTCGGGGGTCGCGAGAGACCCAGTACTTC | CASSRGSRETQYF
NA | TRBJ2-1 | once | TRBV19 | TGTGCCAGTACTCAGGGCGGGGGCGTCTCCTACAATGAGCAGTTCTTC | CASTQGGGVSYNEQFF
TRBD2 | TRBJ2-2 | NA | TRBV3-1/TRBV3-2 | TGTGCCAGCAGCCTCGTAGCGGGAGGGGTCACCGGGGAGCTGTTTTTT | CASSLVAGGVTGELFF
NA | TRBJ1-3 | NA | TRBV4-1 | TGCGCCAGCAGCCAAGGGCCTCGGGATGGAAACACCATATATTTT | CASSQGPRDGNTIYF
NA | TRBJ1-1 | NA | TRBV10-2 | TGCGCCAGCAGACGAGATCAGGGCTGGGACACTGAAGCTTTCTTT | CASRRDQGWDTEAFF
NA | TRBJ2-7 | NA | TRBV7-3 | TGTGCCAGCAGCTCCCAGGGTGGCCCCTACGAGCAGTACTTC | CASSSQGGPYEQYF